This T cell receptor (beta chain) originates from a study of cytomegalovirus exposure and HLA in healthy donors. Study-wide results and caveats: Some V segments, TRBV6-2 and TRBV6-3 among them, were indistinguishable and were therefore excluded. Within an earlier analysis, most TCR beta V segments proved productive either about 90% or about 30% of the time. Later analysis suggested links between common viral pathogens and several top significant clusters. In vitro assays verified that three CMV-associated chains recognized CMV antigens specifically.

The CDR3 extends over 13 amino acids. Trimming stripped 4 bases from V and 10 bases from J, with 15 bases between. In germline, CDR1 is SGHNT, CDR2 YYREEE (reference sequence). Vbeta (60) and Jbeta (13) primers were used in the PCR. Only in-frame clones appear in the TCRdb table, and some are missing; sequencing was by immunoSEQ multiplex PCR. The sample has about 120,000 clones; roughly 80% are singletons. With respect to this clone: Its target is not known.

The rearrangement joins TRBV5-4 to TRBJ2-1, with a tentative D call TRBD2 (6 bases). The material sequenced was PBMCs. The source of this sequence is a female donor in good health and CMV-seronegative. DNA for the CDR3: TGTGCCAGCAGCCGCCCGGGAGCAGACGAGCAGTTCTTC. This codes for CASSRPGADEQFF. The complete variable domain, with remaining parts taken from reference TRBV5-4 and TRBJ2-1, reads ETGVTQSPTHLIKTRGQQVTLRCSSQSGHNTVSWYQQALGQGPQFIFQYYREEENGRGNFPPRFSGLQFPNYSSELNVNALELDDSALYLCASSRPGADEQFFGPGTRLTVL.